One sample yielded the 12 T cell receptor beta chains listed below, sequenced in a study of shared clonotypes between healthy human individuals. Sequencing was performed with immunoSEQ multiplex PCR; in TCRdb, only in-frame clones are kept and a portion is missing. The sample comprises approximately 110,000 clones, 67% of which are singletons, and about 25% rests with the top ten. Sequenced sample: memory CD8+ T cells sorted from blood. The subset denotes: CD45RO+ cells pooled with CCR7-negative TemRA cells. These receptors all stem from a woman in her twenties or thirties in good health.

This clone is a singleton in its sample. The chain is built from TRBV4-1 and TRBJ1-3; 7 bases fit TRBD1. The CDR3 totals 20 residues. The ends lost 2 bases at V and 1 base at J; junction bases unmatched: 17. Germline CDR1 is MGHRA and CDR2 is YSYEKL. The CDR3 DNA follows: TGCGCCAGCAGCCAATACCCATTATCGACAGGGCGGGATTCTGGAAACACCATATATTTT. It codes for CASSQYPLSTGRDSGNTIYF.

CDR3 DNA: TGTGCCAGCATCGGTCTTGGGGGGGACTACTCCAATGAGCAGTTCTTC. This encodes CASIGLGGDYSNEQFF. This chain joins TRBV28 and TRBJ2-1; 7 bases are a match to TRBD2. This CDR3 contains 16 residues. The V gene's germline CDR1 is MDHEN and CDR2 SYDVKM. Trimming took 7 bases from V and 6 from J; bases not matched to a gene: 15.

CDR3 nucleotide sequence: TGTGCCAGCAGCCGACAGGGCTCTGGGGCCAACGTCCTGACTTTC. It translates to CASSRQGSGANVLTF. The chain has TRBV11-2 and TRBJ2-6; TRBD1 matches 7 bases. V shed 5 bases and J 0 bases; nucleotides not matched to a gene: 1. The germline V gene has CDR1 SGHAT and CDR2 FQNNGV. The CDR3 contains 15 residues.

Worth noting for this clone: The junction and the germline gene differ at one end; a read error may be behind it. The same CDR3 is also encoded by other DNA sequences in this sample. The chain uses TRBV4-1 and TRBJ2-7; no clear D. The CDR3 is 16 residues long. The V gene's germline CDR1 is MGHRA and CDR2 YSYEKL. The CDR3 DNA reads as TGTGCCAGCAGCCAAGATGATGCGTCCCCTTCCTACGAGCAGTACTTC. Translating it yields CASSQDDASPSYEQYF.

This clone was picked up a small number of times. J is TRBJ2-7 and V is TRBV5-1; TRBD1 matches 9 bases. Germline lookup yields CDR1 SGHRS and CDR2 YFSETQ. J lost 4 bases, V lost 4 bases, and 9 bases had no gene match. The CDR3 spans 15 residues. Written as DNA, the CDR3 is TGCGCCAGCAGCCCGGGGGTGGACAGGGGTTACGAGCAGTACTTC. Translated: CASSPGVDRGYEQYF. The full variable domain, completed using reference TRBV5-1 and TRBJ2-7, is KAGVTQTPRYLIKTRGQQVTLSCSPISGHRSVSWYQQTPGQGLQFLFEYFSETQRNKGNFPGRFSGRQFSNSRSEMNVSTLELGDSALYLCASSPGVDRGYEQYFGPGTRLTVT.

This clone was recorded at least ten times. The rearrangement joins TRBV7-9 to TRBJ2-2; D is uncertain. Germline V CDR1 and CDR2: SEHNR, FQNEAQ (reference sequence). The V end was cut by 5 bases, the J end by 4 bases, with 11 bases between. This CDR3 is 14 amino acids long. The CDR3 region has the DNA TGTGCCAGCAGCGAGAGGAGTTTCACCGGGGAGCTGTTTTTT. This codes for CASSERSFTGELFF. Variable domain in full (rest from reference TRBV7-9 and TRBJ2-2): DTGVSQNPRHKITKRGQNVTFRCDPISEHNRLYWYRQTLGQGPEFLTYFQNEAQLEKSRLLSDRFSAERPKGSFSTLEIQRTEQGDSAMYLCASSERSFTGELFFGEGSRLTVL.

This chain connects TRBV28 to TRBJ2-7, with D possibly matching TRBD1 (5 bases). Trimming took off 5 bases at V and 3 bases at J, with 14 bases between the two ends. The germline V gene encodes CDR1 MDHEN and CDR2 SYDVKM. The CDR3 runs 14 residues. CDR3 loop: CASSLTREHYEQYF. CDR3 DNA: TGTGCCAGCAGTCTCACCAGGGAACACTACGAGCAGTACTTC.

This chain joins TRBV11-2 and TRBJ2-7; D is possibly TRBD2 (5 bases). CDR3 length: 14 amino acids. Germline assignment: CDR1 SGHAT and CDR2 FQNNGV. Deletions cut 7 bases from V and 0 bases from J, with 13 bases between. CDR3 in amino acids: CASTGYGNSYEQYF. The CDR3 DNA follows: TGTGCCAGCACGGGGTACGGGAACTCCTACGAGCAGTACTTC.

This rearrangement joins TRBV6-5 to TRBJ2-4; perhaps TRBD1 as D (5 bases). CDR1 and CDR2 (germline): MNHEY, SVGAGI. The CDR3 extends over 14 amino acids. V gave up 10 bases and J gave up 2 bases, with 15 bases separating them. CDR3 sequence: CATNGQGTKNIQYF. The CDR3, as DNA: TGTGCCACTAATGGTCAGGGAACCAAAAACATTCAGTACTTC.

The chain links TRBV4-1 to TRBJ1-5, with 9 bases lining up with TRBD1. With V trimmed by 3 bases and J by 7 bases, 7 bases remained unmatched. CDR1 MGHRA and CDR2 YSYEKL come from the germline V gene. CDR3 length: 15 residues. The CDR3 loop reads CASSHRDRARQPQHF. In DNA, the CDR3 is TGCGCCAGCAGCCACCGGGACAGGGCTAGACAGCCCCAGCATTTT.

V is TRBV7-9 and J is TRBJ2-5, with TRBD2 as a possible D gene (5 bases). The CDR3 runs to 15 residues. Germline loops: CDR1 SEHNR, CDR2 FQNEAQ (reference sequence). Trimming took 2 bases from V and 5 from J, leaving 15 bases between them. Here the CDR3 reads CASSLLPGGGETQYF. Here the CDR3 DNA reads TGTGCCAGCAGCTTACTCCCGGGCGGCGGGGAGACCCAGTACTTC.

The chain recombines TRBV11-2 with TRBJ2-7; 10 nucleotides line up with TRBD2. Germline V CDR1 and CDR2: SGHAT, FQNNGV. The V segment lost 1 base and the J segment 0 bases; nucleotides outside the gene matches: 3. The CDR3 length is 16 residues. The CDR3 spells CASSLGLAGGSYEQYF. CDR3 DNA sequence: TGTGCCAGCAGCTTAGGACTAGCGGGCGGCTCCTACGAGCAGTACTTC.